Given below is one T cell receptor (beta chain) in context. These data are taken from a study of response to subunit inactivated influenza vaccine. Trimming stripped 3 bases from V and 2 bases from J, with 11 bases between. This CDR3 is built from 15 residues. Germline values: CDR1 MNHEY, CDR2 SMNVEV (reference sequence). From the RT-PCR reads, TCRdb called clonotypes with MiXCR, one entry per CDR3 protein. Of under 550,000 distinct CDR3 sequences listed, under 9% are singletons. Sequencing used PBMCs from blood, obtained about 24 months after vaccination. The rearrangement joins TRBV27 to TRBJ2-1, with a tentative D call TRBD2 (5 bases). The origin of this receptor is a man in his fifties or sixties who received an inactivated influenza vaccine. The CDR3 loop reads CASSLDGSPYNEQFF. The CDR3 region has the DNA TGTGCCAGCAGTTTGGATGGGAGTCCCTACAATGAGCAGTTCTTC.